This record covers a single TCR beta chain. This clone was found once. What antigen it recognizes has not been identified. Per-base qualities were not stored, and no clone one base away is much larger. Trimming takes 5 bases from V and 3 bases from J, and the germline ends sit 17 bases apart. From the germline V gene, CDR1 is SGHTA and CDR2 is FQGTGA. The CDR3 contains 15 residues, cysteine and phenylalanine counted. Solely the CDR3 DNA is kept, with 45 bases framed from the first base. Each donor gave one peripheral blood draw, averaging roughly 0.11 L, which was collected into heparinised tubes. A BD FACSAria II and a panel including CD45RO, CCR7, CD25, CD127, CD95 and CD27 were used to sort naive, central memory, regulatory and stem cell-like memory CD4+ T cells. Purity was above 95% for every sorted population. Right away, PBMCs were isolated by Lymphoprep density gradient centrifugation and were stained directly, with no culture step. So that batch effects would be minimized, each experiment stained and sorted samples in pairs, pairing one healthy donor with one patient.

The source of the sample is a study of beta chain features in type 1 diabetes (dated by TCRdb to about 2018). Background on the whole study: Patients and healthy donors did not differ in mean age, gender distribution, total cell number or subset yield. A total of around 100 million sorted cells were examined across all samples, and RNA yield correlated strongly with the number of cells per subset. In the study, TCRB repertoires of sorted circulating CD4+ T cell subsets from recently diagnosed type 1 diabetes patients were compared with those of matched healthy donors. Naive and central memory subsets were obtained from all 30 or so donors, but regulatory and stem cell-like memory subsets were isolated from only 8 patients and roughly eight healthy donors. Study-wide conclusions, independent of this receptor: In all four CD4+ subsets, TCRB CDR3 length was moderately but significantly shorter in type 1 diabetes patients. Sequencing cDNA rather than genomic DNA could over-represent highly expressing activated cells, although activation and CD3 levels did not differ between groups. At VDJ recombination sites, type 1 diabetes patients had fewer insertions and more deleted nucleotides, which implies abnormalities in thymic rearrangement. PCR might favor shorter templates, but patient and control samples were amplified and corrected together, so any skew would affect both groups equally. The naive, central memory and regulatory TCRB repertoires appeared to resemble one another more closely among patients than among healthy donors. HLA sub-analyses involved small numbers of individuals, so any influence of HLA type on TCRB rearrangement remained unresolved.

The entire isolated RNA was reverse transcribed using the High Capacity cDNA Reverse Transcription Kit, and thus expressed TCRB transcripts were sequenced. Deep immunoSEQ sequencing was applied to naive, central memory and regulatory T cell samples, giving an average of roughly 3.6 million total reads per sample. Sorted cells were lysed in RLT buffer, and RNA was extracted using DNase-treated RNeasy Micro or Mini kits according to cell number. To prevent cross-contamination, every cell subset was processed on its own, while patient and healthy donor samples were processed together. The immunoSEQ multiplex PCR was used to amplify TCRB sequences from cDNA, yielding 87-bp fragments that span the CDR3 region. The amplicons were sequenced using the Illumina HiSeq platform. As for the original processing: Synthetic template baselines were used to correct PCR bias computationally, reads within Hamming distance 2 were collapsed together, and singletons that could not be merged were discarded. By aligning reads against IMGT, V, D and J genes, CDR3 length, and insertions or deletions at six rearrangement sites were assigned. Clonotype counts were normalized to sorted cell number within each subset before computing true diversity and Gini coefficients with the tcR R package. The overlap coefficient, calculated on TCRB nucleotide sequences, was used to quantify repertoire sharing. Out-of-frame TCRB sequences from naive cells were analyzed as a proxy for the pre-selection repertoire. TCRdb limited this immuneACCESS table to in-frame rearrangements with V and J called. A share of clones is missing; checked studies link under half to unresolved V genes, and the rest is unexplained. V and J calls and clone size are given by that table; D and trimming were obtained from the DNA. The sample table records approximately 470,000 clones; roughly 30% of these occur just once. The ten largest make up about 0.06% of the sample.

Recombination joined TRBV7-3 with TRBJ2-7, with no reliable assignment of the D segment. This receptor was obtained from a man between 18 and 29 years old in good health. The specimen sequenced was naive CD4+ T cells from blood. Interpreted using the paper, the cell subset or site label stands for: true naive CD4+ T cells. Here is the DNA: TGTGCCAGCAGCCCATTCGGTCCCCATGACTACGAGCAGTACTTC. This translates into CASSPFGPHDYEQYF.